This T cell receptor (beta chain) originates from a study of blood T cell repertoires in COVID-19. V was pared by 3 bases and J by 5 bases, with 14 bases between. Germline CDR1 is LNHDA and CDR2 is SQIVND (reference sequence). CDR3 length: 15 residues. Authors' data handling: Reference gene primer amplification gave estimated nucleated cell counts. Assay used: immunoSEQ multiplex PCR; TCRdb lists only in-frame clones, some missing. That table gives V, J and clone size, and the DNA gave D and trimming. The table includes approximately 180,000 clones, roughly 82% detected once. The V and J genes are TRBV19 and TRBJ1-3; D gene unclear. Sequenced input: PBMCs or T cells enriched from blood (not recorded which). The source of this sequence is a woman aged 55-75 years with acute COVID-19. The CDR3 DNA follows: TGTGCCAGTAGTATGTCTCTTTACGGTAGAAACACCATATATTTT. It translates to CASSMSLYGRNTIYF.